These 15 T cell receptor beta chains were sequenced from one sample in a study of blood T cell repertoires in COVID-19. Sequencing was performed with immunoSEQ multiplex PCR; in TCRdb, only in-frame clones are kept and a portion is missing. The table includes 140,000 or so clones, almost 80% detected once. Sequencing was performed on peripheral blood. Source of these receptors: a man in his fifties or sixties with active or convalescent COVID-19.

Concerning this clone itself: This sample also contains other DNA sequences that code for the same CDR3. This sequence joins TRBV11-2 and TRBJ1-1; D not certain. Germline CDR1 is SGHAT and CDR2 is FQNNGV. Trimming removed 0 bases at V and 4 bases at J, with 3 bases between. The CDR3 has 12 residues. The CDR3 DNA is TGTGCCAGCAGCTTAGACGGCACTGAAGCTTTCTTT. This translates into CASSLDGTEAFF.

This chain connects TRBV21-1 to TRBJ1-2; the tabulated D call, TRBD1, remains unverified against the DNA. TRBV21-1 is marked as a pseudogene. The CDR3 length is 18 residues. Here the CDR3 reads CASSKGEEGQAPNYGYTF. The DNA for the CDR3 is TGTGCCAGCAGCAAAGGCGAAGAGGGACAGGCCCCTAACTATGGCTACACCTTC.

CDR3 sequence: CASSTQGRYGYTF. CDR3 coding DNA: TGTGCCAGTAGTACACAGGGCCGCTATGGCTACACCTTC. The rearrangement uses TRBV19 and TRBJ1-2; D might be TRBD1 (6 bases). There are 13 residues in the CDR3. Germline loops: CDR1 LNHDA, CDR2 SQIVND (reference sequence). The V and J ends lost 4 bases and 4 bases respectively, with 10 bases between them.

The chain has TRBV7-9 and TRBJ1-1; 10 bases map to TRBD1. From germline, CDR1 is SEHNR and CDR2 FQNEAQ (reference sequence). V was pared by 7 bases and J by 5 bases, with 4 bases of the junction left unmatched. This CDR3 is built from 13 residues. The CDR3 spells CASNRDRGTEAFF. The CDR3 coding sequence is TGTGCCAGCAATCGGGACAGGGGAACTGAAGCTTTCTTT. Full variable domain (missing parts from reference TRBV7-9 and TRBJ1-1): DTGVSQNPRHKITKRGQNVTFRCDPISEHNRLYWYRQTLGQGPEFLTYFQNEAQLEKSRLLSDRFSAERPKGSFSTLEIQRTEQGDSAMYLCASNRDRGTEAFFGQGTRLTVV.

This clone was observed a handful of times. V and J are TRBV2 and TRBJ1-5; D is perhaps TRBD1 (6 bases). V was shortened by 5 bases and J by 0 bases, with 14 bases between the two germline ends. The CDR3 extends over 16 amino acids. Germline V lookup: CDR1 SNHLY, CDR2 FYNNEI. The CDR3 DNA reads as TGTGCCAGCAGTCTAACGGGACACCATAGCAATCAGCCCCAGCATTTT. Its protein is CASSLTGHHSNQPQHF.

The chain carries TRBV21-1 and TRBJ2-7; TRBD1, the table's D call, lacks a check against the DNA. TRBV21-1 is a pseudogene segment. The CDR3 length is 16 residues. The CDR3 coding sequence is TGTGCCAGCAGCTCACCTACCGACAGCCCCTCCTACGAGCAGTACTTC. Protein: CASSSPTDSPSYEQYF.

The chain couples TRBV7-8 to TRBJ2-7; D perhaps matches TRBD1 (5 bases). Trimming pared 5 bases from V and 0 bases from J, leaving 11 bases between. CDR3 length: 14 residues. Looked up from germline, CDR1 is SGHVS and CDR2 is FQNEAQ. CDR3 loop: CASSHQGSSYEQYF. The CDR3 DNA reads as TGTGCCAGCAGCCACCAGGGTTCCTCCTACGAGCAGTACTTC.

This chain uses TRBV18 with TRBJ2-4; possible D gene TRBD1, 5 bases. Trimming took 2 bases from V and 1 from J, leaving 9 bases between them. The CDR3 runs 15 residues. Per germline, CDR1 KGHSH and CDR2 LQKENI. CDR3 nucleotide sequence: TGTGCCAGCTCACCAGGGGCGCCTGCCAAAAACATTCAGTACTTC. Protein sequence: CASSPGAPAKNIQYF.

The chain joins TRBV5-6 to TRBJ1-3; 10 bases agree with TRBD1. Germline CDR1 is SGHDT and CDR2 is YYEEEE. The ends lost 0 bases at V and 3 bases at J; junction bases unmatched: 12. The CDR3 consists of 19 residues. CDR3 DNA sequence: TGTGCCAGCAGCTTGGAGGGACAGGGGCCTGCGTATGGTGGAAACACCATATATTTT. Translating gives CASSLEGQGPAYGGNTIYF.

The chain has TRBV7-2 and TRBJ1-3; 7 bases fit TRBD1. The CDR3 has 15 amino acids. The germline V gene has CDR1 SGHTA and CDR2 FQGNSA. J was trimmed by 4 bases and V by 5 bases; bases with no gene match: 8. The CDR3 spells CASSASGTAGNTIYF. In DNA form, the CDR3 reads TGTGCCAGCAGCGCGTCCGGGACAGCCGGAAACACCATATATTTT. Drawing the rest from reference TRBV7-2 and TRBJ1-3, the complete variable domain is GAGVSQSPSNKVTEKGKDVELRCDPISGHTALYWYRQSLGQGLEFLIYFQGNSAPDKSGLPSDRFSAERTGGSVSTLTIQRTQQEDSAVYLCASSASGTAGNTIYFGEGSWLTVV.

This sequence joins TRBV6-5 and TRBJ1-2; maybe TRBD1 (5 bases). The CDR3 has 14 amino acids. Trimming cost V 0 bases and J 2 bases, with 7 bases left between them. Germline V gene sequence: CDR1 MNHEY, CDR2 SVGAGI. The CDR3 sequence is CASSYSAGNYGYTF. CDR3 in DNA: TGTGCCAGCAGTTACTCGGCAGGGAACTATGGCTACACCTTC.

This clone has more than one count but fewer than ten. The chain combines TRBV5-4 with TRBJ2-5, with 13 bases lining up with TRBD2. This CDR3 region has 18 residues. Trimming at V came to 4 bases and at J to 2 bases, leaving 11 bases not matched to a gene. Germline V gene lookup returns CDR1 SGHNT and CDR2 YYREEE (reference sequence). The CDR3 DNA reads TGTGCCAGCAGCCCTGGGGTACCGGGACTAGCGGGACAAGAGACCCAGTACTTC. It encodes CASSPGVPGLAGQETQYF.

This clone was observed a few times. The J gene is TRBJ2-7, the V gene TRBV4-1; 7 nucleotides line up with TRBD2. V shed 4 bases and J 3 bases; nucleotides not matched to a gene: 12. The germline V gene has CDR1 MGHRA and CDR2 YSYEKL. The CDR3 spans 16 residues. CDR3: CASSPPLASGLYEQYF. CDR3 sequence (DNA): TGCGCCAGCAGCCCCCCTTTGGCTAGCGGCCTCTACGAGCAGTACTTC.

V is TRBV5-4 and J is TRBJ1-1, with a weak D call TRBD1 (5 bases). The CDR3 is made up of 13 amino acids. The V and J ends lost 4 bases and 8 bases respectively, with 15 bases between them. Germline CDR1 SGHNT, CDR2 YYREEE (reference sequence). For the CDR3, the DNA is TGTGCCAGCAGCCAAGTGGGGGGGGTCGAAGCTTTCTTT. It is translated as CASSQVGGVEAFF.

This clone was seen once. This chain joins TRBV11-2 and TRBJ2-5; 14 bases fit TRBD2. With 4 bases clipped from V and 4 bases from J, the junction kept 8 bases outside the gene matches. Per the germline V gene, CDR1 is SGHAT and CDR2 is FQNNGV. The CDR3 runs to 17 residues. CDR3 sequence (DNA): TGTGCCAGCAGCTGGGCCGGGACTAGCGGGAGTTTAGAGACCCAGTACTTC. Amino acid sequence: CASSWAGTSGSLETQYF.